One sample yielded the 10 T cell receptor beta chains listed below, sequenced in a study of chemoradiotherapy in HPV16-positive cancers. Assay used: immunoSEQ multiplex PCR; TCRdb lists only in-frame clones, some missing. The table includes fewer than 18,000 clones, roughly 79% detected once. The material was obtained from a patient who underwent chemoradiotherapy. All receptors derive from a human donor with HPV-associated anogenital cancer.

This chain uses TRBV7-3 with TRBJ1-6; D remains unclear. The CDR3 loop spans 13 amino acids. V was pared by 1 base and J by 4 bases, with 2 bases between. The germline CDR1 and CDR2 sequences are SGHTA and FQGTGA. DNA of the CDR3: TGTGCCAGCAGCTTAAGGTATAATTCACCCCTCCACTTT. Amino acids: CASSLRYNSPLHF.

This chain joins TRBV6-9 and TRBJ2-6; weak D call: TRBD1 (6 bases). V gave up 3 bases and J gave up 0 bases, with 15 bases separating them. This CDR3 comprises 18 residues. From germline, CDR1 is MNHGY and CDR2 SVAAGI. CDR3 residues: CASSYLQDRLSGANVLTF. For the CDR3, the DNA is TGTGCCAGCAGTTACTTACAGGACAGACTCTCTGGGGCCAACGTCCTGACTTTC.

CDR3 nucleotides: TGTGCCCCCAGAGCCAGGAACACCGGGGAGCTGTTTTTT. It encodes CAPRARNTGELFF. The chain recombines TRBV2 with TRBJ2-2, with unresolved D. V was shortened by 11 bases and J by 1 base, with 11 bases between the two germline ends. The germline V gene has CDR1 SNHLY and CDR2 FYNNEI. The CDR3 length is 13 residues.

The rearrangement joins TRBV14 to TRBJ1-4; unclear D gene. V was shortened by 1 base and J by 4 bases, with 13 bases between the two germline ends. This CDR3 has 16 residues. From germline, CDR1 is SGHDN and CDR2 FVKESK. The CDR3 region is CASSQGKRSLNEKLFF. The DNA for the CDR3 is TGTGCCAGCAGCCAAGGAAAGCGGAGCCTTAATGAAAAACTGTTTTTT.

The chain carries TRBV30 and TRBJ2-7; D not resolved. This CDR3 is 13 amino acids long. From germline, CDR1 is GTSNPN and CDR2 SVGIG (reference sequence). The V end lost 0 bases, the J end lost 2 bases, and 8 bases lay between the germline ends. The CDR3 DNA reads TGTGCCTGGAGTGTAAGCTTACCCTACGAGCAGTACTTC. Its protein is CAWSVSLPYEQYF.

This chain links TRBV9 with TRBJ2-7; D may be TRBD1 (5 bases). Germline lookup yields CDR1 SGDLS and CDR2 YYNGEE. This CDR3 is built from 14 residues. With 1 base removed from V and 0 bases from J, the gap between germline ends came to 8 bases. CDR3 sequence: CASSVTGSSYEQYF. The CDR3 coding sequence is TGTGCCAGCAGCGTAACAGGTAGCTCCTACGAGCAGTACTTC. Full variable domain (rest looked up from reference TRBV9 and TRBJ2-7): DSGVTQTPKHLITATGQRVTLRCSPRSGDLSVYWYQQSLDQGLQFLIQYYNGEERAKGNILERFSAQQFPDLHSELNLSSLELGDSALYFCASSVTGSSYEQYFGPGTRLTVT.

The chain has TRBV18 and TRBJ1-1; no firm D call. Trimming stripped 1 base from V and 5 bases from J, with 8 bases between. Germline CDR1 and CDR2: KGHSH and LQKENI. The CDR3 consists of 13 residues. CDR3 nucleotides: TGTGCCAGCTCACCACGGCCGGGAACTGAAGCTTTCTTT. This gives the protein CASSPRPGTEAFF.

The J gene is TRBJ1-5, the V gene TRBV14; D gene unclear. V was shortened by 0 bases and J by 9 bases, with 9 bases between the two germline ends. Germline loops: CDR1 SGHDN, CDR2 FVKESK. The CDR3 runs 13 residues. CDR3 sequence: CASSQEGYGPQHF. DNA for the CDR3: TGTGCCAGCAGCCAAGAAGGATACGGGCCCCAGCATTTT.

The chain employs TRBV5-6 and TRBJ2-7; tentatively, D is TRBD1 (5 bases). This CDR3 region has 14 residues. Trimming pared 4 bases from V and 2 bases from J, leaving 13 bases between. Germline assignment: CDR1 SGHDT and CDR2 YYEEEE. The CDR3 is CASSPWGATYEQYF. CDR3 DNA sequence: TGTGCCAGCAGCCCGTGGGGCGCCACCTACGAGCAGTACTTC.

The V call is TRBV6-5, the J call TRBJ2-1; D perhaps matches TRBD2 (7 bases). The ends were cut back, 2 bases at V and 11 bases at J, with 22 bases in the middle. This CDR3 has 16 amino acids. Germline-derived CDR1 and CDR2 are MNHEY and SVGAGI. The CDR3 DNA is TGTGCCAGCAGTTACGGTCAAGAGGGGGAGGGGTGGAAGCAGTTCTTC. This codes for CASSYGQEGEGWKQFF.